The clone carrying this T cell receptor beta chain turned up a few times. This entry comes from a study of T-cell reconstitution after alpha-beta-depleted transplantation in children. The germline V gene has CDR1 GTSNPN and CDR2 SVGIG (reference sequence). The CDR3 has 13 amino acids. Trimming pared 5 bases from V and 0 bases from J, leaving 11 bases between. TCRbeta library construction was performed incorporating unique molecular identifiers. TCRdb ran MiXCR on the PCR reads and lists one entry per CDR3 protein. The repertoire holds more than 40,000 distinct CDR3 sequences, about 9% seen once, with 25% to 30% in the top ten.

Sequencing was performed on PBMCs, mostly from graft donor cells, taken 60 days after TCRalphabeta/CD19-depleted stem cell transplant. The TCR originated in a male patient aged 2-9 years who had a stem cell transplant for chronic granulomatous disease, so the T cells may come from the graft donor. The gene calls are TRBV30 and TRBJ2-7; a weak D match, TRBD2 (6 bases). CDR3 region: CAWRTSPSYEQYF. The CDR3 nucleotides are TGTGCCTGGCGAACTAGCCCCTCCTACGAGCAGTACTTC.